These 15 T cell receptor beta chains were sequenced from one sample in a study of cytomegalovirus exposure and HLA in healthy donors. The PCR used 60 Vbeta and 13 Jbeta primers. Profiling relied on immunoSEQ multiplex PCR, and the TCRdb table lists in-frame clones only, not all of them. Found here are roughly 150,000 clones, roughly 74% of them singletons; the top ten hold 10% to 12%. Sequencing was carried out using PBMCs. These receptors originate from a man aged 18-30 years in good health and CMV-seropositive.

As for this clone: An end of the junction differs from the germline gene, which may be a read error. This chain joins TRBV7-7 and TRBJ2-5; a weak D match, TRBD1 (5 bases). The CDR3 loop spans 16 amino acids. Germline V CDR1 and CDR2: SSHAT, FNYEAQ (reference sequence). CDR3: CASSLAPPGSQETQYF. In DNA form, the CDR3 reads TGTGCTAGCAGCTTAGCCCCCCCAGGGTCCCAAGAGACCCAGTACTTC.

The V gene is TRBV14, the J gene TRBJ2-5; D remains ambiguous. Trimming pared 3 bases from V and 0 bases from J, leaving 2 bases between. Germline V gives CDR1 SGHDN, CDR2 FVKESK. The CDR3 runs 12 residues. The CDR3 region is CASSHNQETQYF. CDR3 DNA sequence: TGTGCCAGCAGCCACAACCAAGAGACCCAGTACTTC.

The chain recombines TRBV10-3 with TRBJ2-3; D not certain. CDR3 length: 11 residues. V lost 6 bases and J lost 5, with 6 bases in between. Germline V gene lookup returns CDR1 ENHRY and CDR2 SYGVKD. The CDR3: CAIREQDTQYF. The CDR3 DNA reads TGTGCCATCAGAGAACAAGATACGCAGTATTTT.

The chain is built from TRBV7-9 and TRBJ1-1; TRBD1 might be the D (5 bases). The V end was cut by 6 bases, the J end by 1 base, with 9 bases between. Germline CDR1 and CDR2: SEHNR and FQNEAQ (reference sequence). There are 13 residues in the CDR3. The CDR3 here is CASRGGENTEAFF. The CDR3 region has the DNA TGTGCCAGCAGGGGGGGGGAGAACACTGAAGCTTTCTTT.

The J gene is TRBJ1-3, the V gene TRBV6-5, with a possible D match to TRBD1 (6 bases). The V gene's germline CDR1 is MNHEY and CDR2 SVGAGI. The CDR3 has 15 amino acids. V gave up 4 bases and J gave up 0 bases, with 10 bases separating them. The CDR3 loop is CASSFATGSGNTIYF. The DNA of the CDR3 is TGTGCCAGCAGTTTTGCGACAGGCTCTGGAAACACCATATATTTT.

The chain employs TRBV18 and TRBJ2-5; 7 bases map to TRBD1. The CDR3 sequence is 15 residues long. Germline CDR1 KGHSH, CDR2 LQKENI. J lost 4 bases, V lost 4 bases, and 9 bases had no gene match. CDR3 amino acids: CASSLLLDRRETQYF. CDR3 bases: TGTGCCAGCTCACTCCTCTTGGACAGGCGAGAGACCCAGTACTTC.

The V and J genes are TRBV19 and TRBJ2-3; no firm D call. The CDR3 covers 13 residues. Trimming removed 1 base at V and 3 bases at J, with 5 bases between. The germline V gene encodes CDR1 LNHDA and CDR2 SQIVND (reference sequence). The CDR3 region has the DNA TGTGCCAGTAGTATAGCGGAGACAGATACGCAGTATTTT. Protein sequence: CASSIAETDTQYF. The whole variable domain, filled in from reference TRBV19 and TRBJ2-3, reads DGGITQSPKYLFRKEGQNVTLSCEQNLNHDAMYWYRQDPGQGLRLIYYSQIVNDFQKGDIAEGYSVSREKKESFPLTVTSAQKNPTAFYLCASSIAETDTQYFGPGTRLTVL.

CDR3 residues: CASSPRVAGDPREQYF. The CDR3 DNA is TGCGCCAGCAGCCCTAGGGTCGCGGGAGACCCCCGCGAGCAGTACTTC. The chain employs TRBV4-1 and TRBJ2-7; 7 bases match TRBD2. V dropped 4 bases and J dropped 6; count of bases not matched to a gene: 15. Looked up from germline, CDR1 is MGHRA and CDR2 is YSYEKL. The length of the CDR3 is 16 residues.

The chain employs TRBV7-9 and TRBJ1-4; TRBD1 aligns across 7 bases. V gave up 4 bases and J gave up 6 bases; unmatched junction bases: 2. The CDR3 extends over 13 amino acids. The germline V gene has CDR1 SEHNR and CDR2 FQNEAQ (reference sequence). The CDR3 region is CASSWQGDEKLFF. For the CDR3, the DNA is TGTGCCAGCAGCTGGCAGGGGGATGAAAAACTGTTTTTT.

The chain carries TRBV5-6 and TRBJ2-7; TRBD1 agrees at 7 bases. Germline V lookup: CDR1 SGHDT, CDR2 YYEEEE. The CDR3 is made up of 14 amino acids. The V segment lost 4 bases and the J segment 3 bases; nucleotides outside the gene matches: 7. The CDR3 spells CASSNPGQHYEQYF. CDR3 DNA sequence: TGTGCCAGCAGCAATCCGGGACAGCACTACGAGCAGTACTTC.

The rearrangement joins TRBV27 to TRBJ2-1; 9 positions match TRBD2. After removal of 5 bases from V and 6 bases from J, the junction contained 11 bases not matched to a gene. This CDR3 comprises 16 residues. The germline V gene has CDR1 MNHEY and CDR2 SMNVEV (reference sequence). CDR3 coding DNA: TGTGCCAGCAGTCCTCACAGCGGGAGGAAGGGCAATGAGCAGTTCTTC. It is translated as CASSPHSGRKGNEQFF.

The genes are TRBV6-9 and TRBJ2-1; D is possibly TRBD1 (5 bases). The germline gives CDR1 MNHGY, CDR2 SVAAGI. V lost 1 base to trimming and J lost 13 bases, with 11 bases between them. The CDR3 is 12 amino acids. CDR3 coding DNA: TGTGCCAGCAGTTATTGCAGGGATCAACAGTTCTTC. This gives the protein CASSYCRDQQFF.

The rearrangement joins TRBV4-1 to TRBJ1-5, with no clear D. Trimming pared 0 bases from V and 4 bases from J, leaving 10 bases between. Per germline, CDR1 MGHRA and CDR2 YSYEKL. The CDR3 consists of 15 residues. The CDR3 spells CASSQDLRGNQPQHF. The CDR3 DNA reads as TGCGCCAGCAGCCAAGATTTACGGGGAAATCAGCCCCAGCATTTT.

This clone came up a few times. This rearrangement joins TRBV11-2 to TRBJ2-5, with 11 positions matching TRBD2. The DNA end is more similar to TRBJ2-7, so the J call may be wrong. The CDR3 is 16 amino acids. Germline V gene sequence: CDR1 SGHAT, CDR2 FQNNGV. The CDR3, as DNA: TGTGCCAGCAGCCCGAGGACTAGCGGGCTCTCCTACGAGCAGTACTTC. Protein product: CASSPRTSGLSYEQYF.

This clone has only a few counts. The chain has TRBV19 and TRBJ1-1; 9 nucleotides align to TRBD1. Trimming at V came to 7 bases and at J to 10 bases, leaving 4 bases not matched to a gene. Germline assignment: CDR1 LNHDA and CDR2 SQIVND (reference sequence). This CDR3 has 11 amino acids. The chain's CDR3 is CASTRQGVAFF. The CDR3 bases are TGTGCCAGTACCCGACAGGGGGTAGCTTTCTTT.